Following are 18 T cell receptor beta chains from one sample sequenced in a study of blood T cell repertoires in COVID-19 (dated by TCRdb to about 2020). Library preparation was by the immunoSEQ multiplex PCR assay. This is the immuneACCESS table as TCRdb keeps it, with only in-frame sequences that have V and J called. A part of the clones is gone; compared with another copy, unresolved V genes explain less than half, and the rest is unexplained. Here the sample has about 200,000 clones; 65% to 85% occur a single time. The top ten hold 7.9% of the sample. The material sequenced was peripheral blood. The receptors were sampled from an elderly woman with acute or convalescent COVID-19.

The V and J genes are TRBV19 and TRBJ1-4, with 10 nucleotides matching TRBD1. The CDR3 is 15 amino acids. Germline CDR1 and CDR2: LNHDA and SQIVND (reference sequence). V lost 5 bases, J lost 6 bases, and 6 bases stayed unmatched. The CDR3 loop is CASSEPGTGDEKLFF. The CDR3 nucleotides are TGTGCCAGTAGTGAGCCCGGGACAGGGGATGAAAAACTGTTTTTT.

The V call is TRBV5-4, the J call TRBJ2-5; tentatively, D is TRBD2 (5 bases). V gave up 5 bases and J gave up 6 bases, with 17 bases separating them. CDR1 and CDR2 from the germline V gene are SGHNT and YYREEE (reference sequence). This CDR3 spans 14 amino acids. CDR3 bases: TGTGCCAGCAGGCCGGAGGCAGACGGAAAGACCCAGTACTTC. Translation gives CASRPEADGKTQYF.

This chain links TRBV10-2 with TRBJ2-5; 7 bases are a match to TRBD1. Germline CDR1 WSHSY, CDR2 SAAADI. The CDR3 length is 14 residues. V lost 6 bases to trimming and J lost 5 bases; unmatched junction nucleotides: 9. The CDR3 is CASRPTGLRETQYF. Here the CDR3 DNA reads TGCGCCAGCAGACCGACAGGGTTGAGGGAGACCCAGTACTTC.

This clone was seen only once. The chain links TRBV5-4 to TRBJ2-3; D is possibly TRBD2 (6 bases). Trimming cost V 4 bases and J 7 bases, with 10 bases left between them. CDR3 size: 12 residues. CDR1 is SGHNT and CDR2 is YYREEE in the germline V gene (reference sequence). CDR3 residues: CASSPGGNTQYF. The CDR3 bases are TGTGCCAGCAGCCCCGGGGGAAATACGCAGTATTTT.

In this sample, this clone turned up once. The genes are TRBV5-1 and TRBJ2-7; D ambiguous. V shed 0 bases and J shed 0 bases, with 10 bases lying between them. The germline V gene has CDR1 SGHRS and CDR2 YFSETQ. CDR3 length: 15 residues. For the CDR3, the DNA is TGCGCCAGCAGCTTGGAAAGCTCAAGCTCCTACGAGCAGTACTTC. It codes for CASSLESSSSYEQYF. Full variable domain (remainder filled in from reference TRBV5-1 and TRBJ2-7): KAGVTQTPRYLIKTRGQQVTLSCSPISGHRSVSWYQQTPGQGLQFLFEYFSETQRNKGNFPGRFSGRQFSNSRSEMNVSTLELGDSALYLCASSLESSSSYEQYFGPGTRLTVT.

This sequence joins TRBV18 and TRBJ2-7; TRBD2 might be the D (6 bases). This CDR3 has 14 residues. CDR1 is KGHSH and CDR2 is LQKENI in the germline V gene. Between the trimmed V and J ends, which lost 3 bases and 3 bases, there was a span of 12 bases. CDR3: CASSPTGEDYEQYF. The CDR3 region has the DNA TGTGCCAGCTCACCCACGGGGGAAGACTACGAGCAGTACTTC. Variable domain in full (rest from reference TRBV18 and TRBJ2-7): NAGVMQNPRHLVRRRGQEARLRCSPMKGHSHVYWYRQLPEEGLKFMVYLQKENIIDESGMPKERFSAEFPKEGPSILRIQQVVRGDSAAYFCASSPTGEDYEQYFGPGTRLTVT.

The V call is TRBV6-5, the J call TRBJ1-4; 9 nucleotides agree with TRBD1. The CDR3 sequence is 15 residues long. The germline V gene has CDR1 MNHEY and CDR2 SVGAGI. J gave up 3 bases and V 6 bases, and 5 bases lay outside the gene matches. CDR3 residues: CASRQQGASNEKLFF. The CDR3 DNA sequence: TGTGCCAGCAGACAACAGGGGGCTTCTAATGAAAAACTGTTTTTT.

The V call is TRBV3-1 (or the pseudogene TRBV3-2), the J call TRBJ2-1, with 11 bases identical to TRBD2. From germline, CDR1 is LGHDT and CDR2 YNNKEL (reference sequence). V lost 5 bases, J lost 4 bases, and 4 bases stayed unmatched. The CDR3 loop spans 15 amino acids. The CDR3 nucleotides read TGTGCCAGCAGCGTACTAGCGGGAGCGTACAATGAGCAGTTCTTC. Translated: CASSVLAGAYNEQFF.

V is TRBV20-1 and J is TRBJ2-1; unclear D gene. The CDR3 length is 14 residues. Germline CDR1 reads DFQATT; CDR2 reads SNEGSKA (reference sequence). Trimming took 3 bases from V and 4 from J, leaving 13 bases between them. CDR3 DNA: TGCAGTGCTAGTCGACTCAATCTTTACAATGAGCAGTTCTTC. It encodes CSASRLNLYNEQFF.

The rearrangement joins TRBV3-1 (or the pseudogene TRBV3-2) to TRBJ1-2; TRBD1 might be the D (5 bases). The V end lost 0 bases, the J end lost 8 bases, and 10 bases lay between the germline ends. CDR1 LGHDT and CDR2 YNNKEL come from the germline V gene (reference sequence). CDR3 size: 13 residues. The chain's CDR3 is CASSQELKGGYTF. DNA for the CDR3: TGTGCCAGCAGCCAAGAGTTAAAGGGGGGCTACACCTTC.

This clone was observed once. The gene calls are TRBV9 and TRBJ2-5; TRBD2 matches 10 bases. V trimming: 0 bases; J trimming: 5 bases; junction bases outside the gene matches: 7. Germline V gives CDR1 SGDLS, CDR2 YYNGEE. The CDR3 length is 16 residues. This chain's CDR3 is CASSVARTSGRETQYF. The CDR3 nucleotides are TGTGCCAGCAGCGTAGCTAGGACTAGCGGTCGGGAGACCCAGTACTTC.

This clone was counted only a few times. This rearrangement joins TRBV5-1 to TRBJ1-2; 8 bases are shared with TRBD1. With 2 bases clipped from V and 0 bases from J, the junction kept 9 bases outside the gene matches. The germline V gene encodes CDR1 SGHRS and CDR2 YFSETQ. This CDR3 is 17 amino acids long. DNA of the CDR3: TGCGCCAGCAGCTTAGGGCTGACAGGGGAGCCTAACTATGGCTACACCTTC. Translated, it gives CASSLGLTGEPNYGYTF.

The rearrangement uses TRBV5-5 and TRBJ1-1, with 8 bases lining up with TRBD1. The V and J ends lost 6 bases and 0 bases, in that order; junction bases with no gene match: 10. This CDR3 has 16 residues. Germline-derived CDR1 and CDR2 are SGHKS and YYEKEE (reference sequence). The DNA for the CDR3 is TGTGCCAGCAAACAGGGGGTACTCGCAATGAACACTGAAGCTTTCTTT. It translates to CASKQGVLAMNTEAFF.

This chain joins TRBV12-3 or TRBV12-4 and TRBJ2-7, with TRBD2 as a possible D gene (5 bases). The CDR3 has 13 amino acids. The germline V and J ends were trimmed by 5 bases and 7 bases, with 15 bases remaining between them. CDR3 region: CASSLDRRGEQYF. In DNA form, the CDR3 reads TGTGCCAGCAGTCTCGACCGCCGCGGGGAGCAGTACTTC.

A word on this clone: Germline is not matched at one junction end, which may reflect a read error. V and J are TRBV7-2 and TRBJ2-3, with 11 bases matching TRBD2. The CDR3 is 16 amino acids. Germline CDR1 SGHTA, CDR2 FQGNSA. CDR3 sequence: CASTLAGGFSTDTQYF. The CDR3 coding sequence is TGTGCCAGCACCTTAGCGGGAGGGTTTAGCACAGATACGCAGTATTTT.

The CDR3 sequence: CASSAGTGYNEQFF. CDR3 bases: TGCGCCAGCAGCGCCGGGACAGGGTACAATGAGCAGTTCTTC. J is TRBJ2-1 and V is TRBV5-1, with 9 bases fitting TRBD1. CDR1 is SGHRS, CDR2 YFSETQ, per germline. J was trimmed by 4 bases and V by 4 bases; bases with no gene match: 3. The CDR3 has 14 amino acids.

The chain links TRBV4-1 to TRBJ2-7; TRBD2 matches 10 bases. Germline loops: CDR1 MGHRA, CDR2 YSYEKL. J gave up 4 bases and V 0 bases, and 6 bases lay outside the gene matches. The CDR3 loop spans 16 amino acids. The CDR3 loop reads CASSQDHTSGEYEQYF. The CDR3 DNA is TGCGCCAGCAGCCAAGATCATACTAGCGGGGAGTACGAGCAGTACTTC.

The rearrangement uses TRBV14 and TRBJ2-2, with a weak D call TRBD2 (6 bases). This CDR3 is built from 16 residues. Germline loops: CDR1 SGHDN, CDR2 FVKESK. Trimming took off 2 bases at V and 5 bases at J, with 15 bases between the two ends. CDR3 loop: CASSQRVGAGTGELFF. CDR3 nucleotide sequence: TGTGCCAGCAGCCAAAGGGTCGGCGCGGGGACCGGGGAGCTGTTTTTT.